The rows below give T cell receptor beta chains drawn from one sample of a study of blood T cell repertoires in COVID-19. Sequencing was performed with immunoSEQ multiplex PCR; in TCRdb, only in-frame clones are kept and a portion is missing. The data show 200,000 or so clones, with roughly 75% seen just once and roughly 6% held by the top ten. Sequenced material: peripheral blood. Source of these receptors: a woman in her 70s with acute or convalescent COVID-19. Each CDR3 is given with its conserved first and last residue. Each record gives: clone size, J gene, D gene, V gene, CDR3 length, CDR3 protein, CDR3 DNA. D genes are given only for firm matches. Size is stated for part of the rows, as once, few or many counts, or as a class when the clone is expanded.

size: many
J: TRBJ2-5
D: .
V: TRBV3-1/TRBV3-2
length: 14
CDR3: CASSQRTEDETQYF
DNA: TGTGCCAGCAGCCAACGGACGGAGGACGAGACCCAGTACTTC

size: .
J: TRBJ2-2
D: TRBD2
V: TRBV3-1/TRBV3-2
length: 18
CDR3: CASSHKLRAGANTGELFF
DNA: TGTGCCAGCAGCCACAAACTCAGGGCGGGAGCGAACACCGGGGAGCTGTTTTTT

size: .
J: TRBJ2-7
D: TRBD1
V: TRBV19
length: 14
CDR3: CATQQGQGAYEQYF
DNA: TGTGCCACCCAACAGGGACAGGGAGCCTACGAGCAGTACTTC

size: .
J: TRBJ2-6
D: .
V: TRBV2
length: 14
CDR3: CASHGTSGANVLTF
DNA: TGTGCCAGCCACGGGACTTCTGGGGCCAACGTCCTGACTTTC

size: .
J: TRBJ1-4
D: TRBD1
V: TRBV3-1/TRBV3-2
length: 17
CDR3: CASSQVAATGGSEKLFF
DNA: TGTGCCAGCAGCCAAGTTGCAGCGACAGGGGGCAGTGAAAAACTGTTTTTT

size: .
J: TRBJ1-2
D: .
V: TRBV5-1
length: 14
CDR3: CASSQSSGNYGYTF
DNA: TGCGCCAGCAGCCAATCTTCAGGGAACTATGGCTACACCTTC

size: .
J: TRBJ2-1
D: TRBD2
V: TRBV7-3
length: 16
CDR3: CASSRTSGGSYNEQFF
DNA: TGTGCCAGCAGCCGGACTAGCGGGGGCTCCTACAATGAGCAGTTCTTC

size: .
J: TRBJ2-5
D: .
V: TRBV6-5
length: 14
CDR3: CASMFWGRPETQYF
DNA: TGTGCCAGCATGTTTTGGGGCAGGCCGGAGACCCAGTACTTC

size: .
J: TRBJ2-3
D: TRBD1
V: TRBV24-1
length: 16
CDR3: CATSATPGQGTDTQYF
DNA: TGTGCCACCAGTGCAACTCCGGGACAGGGGACAGATACGCAGTATTTT

size: .
J: TRBJ2-3
D: TRBD2
V: TRBV15
length: 15
CDR3: CATSRVRLAGNTQYF
DNA: TGTGCCACCAGCAGAGTTCGACTAGCGGGGAATACGCAGTATTTT

size: .
J: TRBJ2-3
D: TRBD2
V: TRBV18
length: 15
CDR3: CASSPTSGSTDTQYF
DNA: TGTGCCAGCTCACCGACTAGCGGGAGTACAGATACGCAGTATTTT

size: .
J: TRBJ2-2
D: .
V: TRBV5-1
length: 16
CDR3: CASSTPGGSDTGELFF
DNA: TGCGCCAGCAGCACCCCCGGGGGTTCGGACACCGGGGAGCTGTTTTTT

size: .
J: TRBJ1-4
D: TRBD1
V: TRBV28
length: 15
CDR3: CASSLWDRGNEKLFF
DNA: TGTGCCAGCAGTTTATGGGACAGGGGGAATGAAAAACTGTTTTTT

size: .
J: TRBJ1-1
D: .
V: TRBV5-1
length: 15
CDR3: CASSPRTAPNTEAFF
DNA: TGCGCCAGCAGCCCGCGGACAGCTCCGAACACTGAAGCTTTCTTT

size: .
J: TRBJ1-5
D: .
V: TRBV3-1/TRBV3-2
length: 14
CDR3: CASSQDRGTQPQHF
DNA: TGTGCCAGCAGCCAAGATAGGGGGACTCAGCCCCAGCATTTT

size: .
J: TRBJ1-3
D: .
V: TRBV5-1
length: 13
CDR3: CASSSRGDTTIYF
DNA: TGCGCCAGCAGCTCGCGCGGTGATACCACCATATATTTT

size: .
J: TRBJ1-3
D: TRBD1
V: TRBV7-8
length: 15
CDR3: CASSSGQGSGNTIYF
DNA: TGTGCCAGCAGCTCCGGACAGGGCTCTGGAAACACCATATATTTT

size: .
J: TRBJ2-1
D: TRBD2
V: TRBV19
length: 12
CDR3: CATRLAGGEQFF
DNA: TGTGCCACTAGACTAGCGGGAGGTGAGCAGTTCTTC

size: .
J: TRBJ2-1
D: .
V: TRBV19
length: 13
CDR3: CASSRGSHNEQFF
DNA: TGTGCCAGTAGTAGAGGGAGCCACAATGAGCAGTTCTTC

size: .
J: TRBJ1-1
D: TRBD1
V: TRBV6-6
length: 12
CDR3: CASSRQGTEAFF
DNA: TGTGCCAGCAGCCGACAGGGCACTGAAGCTTTCTTT

size: .
J: TRBJ1-2
D: .
V: TRBV25-1
length: 16
CDR3: CASSAQGPGANYGYTF
DNA: TGTGCCAGCAGTGCCCAGGGGCCTGGAGCTAACTATGGCTACACCTTC

size: .
J: TRBJ2-5
D: .
V: TRBV7-2
length: 14
CDR3: CASSLGWQQETQYF
DNA: TGTGCCAGCAGCTTAGGCTGGCAGCAAGAGACCCAGTACTTC

size: .
J: TRBJ1-5
D: .
V: TRBV28
length: 13
CDR3: CASSAPGVQPQHF
DNA: TGTGCCAGCAGCGCCCCAGGGGTTCAGCCCCAGCATTTT

size: .
J: TRBJ1-2
D: .
V: TRBV12-3/TRBV12-4
length: 12
CDR3: CASSWQIYGYTF
DNA: TGTGCCAGCAGTTGGCAGATCTATGGCTACACCTTC

size: .
J: TRBJ2-1
D: .
V: TRBV18
length: 16
CDR3: CASSPPRLRGYNEQFF
DNA: TGTGCCAGCTCACCACCCCGACTAAGGGGGTACAATGAGCAGTTCTTC

size: .
J: TRBJ1-5
D: .
V: TRBV2
length: 14
CDR3: CASSAGTSNQPQHF
DNA: TGTGCCAGCAGTGCCGGGACATCGAATCAGCCCCAGCATTTT

size: .
J: TRBJ2-7
D: TRBD2
V: TRBV7-6
length: 16
CDR3: CASSPDGLAELYEQYF
DNA: TGTGCCAGCAGCCCAGACGGACTAGCGGAACTCTACGAGCAGTACTTC

size: .
J: TRBJ1-4
D: .
V: TRBV27
length: 14
CDR3: CASSLSFANEKLFF
DNA: TGTGCCAGCAGTTTATCGTTCGCTAATGAAAAACTGTTTTTT

size: few
J: TRBJ2-6
D: TRBD2
V: TRBV3-1/TRBV3-2
length: 18
CDR3: CASSHGGTIGTGANVLTF
DNA: TGTGCCAGCAGCCACGGCGGGACTATAGGGACCGGGGCCAACGTCCTGACTTTC

size: .
J: TRBJ1-5
D: .
V: TRBV6-1
length: 15
CDR3: CASSDVTGANQPQHF
DNA: TGTGCCAGCAGTGATGTAACAGGAGCTAATCAGCCCCAGCATTTT

size: .
J: TRBJ2-5
D: .
V: TRBV3-1/TRBV3-2
length: 14
CDR3: CASSLGQEQETQYF
DNA: TGTGCCAGCAGCCTGGGACAAGAACAAGAGACCCAGTACTTC

size: .
J: TRBJ1-2
D: TRBD1
V: TRBV28
length: 14
CDR3: CASSKPGQGYGYTF
DNA: TGTGCCAGCAGTAAACCGGGACAGGGCTATGGCTACACCTTC

size: .
J: TRBJ2-4
D: TRBD1
V: TRBV18
length: 13
CDR3: CASSPDRDGIQYF
DNA: TGTGCCAGCTCTCCCGACAGGGACGGCATTCAGTACTTC

size: .
J: TRBJ1-4
D: .
V: TRBV28
length: 16
CDR3: CASSPHATGRDEKLFF
DNA: TGTGCCAGCAGTCCTCATGCAACAGGGAGGGATGAAAAACTGTTTTTT

size: .
J: TRBJ2-7
D: TRBD1
V: TRBV5-1
length: 13
CDR3: CASSSGQGYEQYF
DNA: TGCGCCAGCAGCTCCGGACAGGGCTACGAGCAGTACTTC

size: .
J: TRBJ2-1
D: TRBD1
V: TRBV7-8
length: 16
CDR3: CASSHREGQGYNEQFF
DNA: TGTGCCAGCAGCCACAGAGAGGGACAGGGCTACAATGAGCAGTTCTTC

size: .
J: TRBJ2-7
D: TRBD2
V: TRBV7-9
length: 19
CDR3: CASSLDINETSGSNNEQYF
DNA: TGTGCCAGCAGCTTAGATATAAACGAGACTAGCGGGAGTAACAACGAGCAGTACTTC

size: .
J: TRBJ2-4
D: .
V: TRBV3-1/TRBV3-2
length: 13
CDR3: CASSQGVLSVQYF
DNA: TGTGCCAGCAGCCAAGGAGTCCTTAGCGTTCAGTACTTC

size: .
J: TRBJ2-4
D: .
V: TRBV27
length: 19
CDR3: CASSPRDVGGARAKNIQYF
DNA: TGTGCCAGCAGTCCCCGGGACGTCGGCGGGGCAAGGGCCAAAAACATTCAGTACTTC

size: .
J: TRBJ2-7
D: TRBD1
V: TRBV4-1
length: 16
CDR3: CASSQEGQGGRYEQYF
DNA: TGCGCCAGCAGCCAAGAAGGACAGGGGGGGAGGTACGAGCAGTACTTC

size: .
J: TRBJ2-5
D: .
V: TRBV14
length: 15
CDR3: CASSRLSGSGETQYF
DNA: TGTGCCAGCAGCCGACTCTCGGGGTCAGGAGAGACCCAGTACTTC

size: .
J: TRBJ1-4
D: .
V: TRBV5-1
length: 15
CDR3: CASSLQSDLNEKLFF
DNA: TGCGCCAGCAGCTTGCAATCCGACTTAAATGAAAAACTGTTTTTT

size: few
J: TRBJ1-1
D: .
V: TRBV15
length: 16
CDR3: CATSRGSWGRGTEAFF
DNA: TGTGCCACCAGCAGAGGCTCCTGGGGGCGAGGGACTGAAGCTTTCTTT

size: .
J: TRBJ2-7
D: .
V: TRBV7-9
length: 14
CDR3: CASSLARGTAGQYF
DNA: TGTGCCAGCAGCTTAGCCAGGGGAACGGCTGGGCAGTACTTC

size: many
J: TRBJ2-7
D: TRBD2
V: TRBV4-2
length: 15
CDR3: CASSQGSGSSYEQYF
DNA: TGTGCCAGCAGCCAAGGTAGCGGGAGCTCCTACGAGCAGTACTTC

size: .
J: TRBJ1-4
D: TRBD1
V: TRBV5-6
length: 14
CDR3: CASSVDRGLEKLFF
DNA: TGTGCCAGCAGCGTGGACAGGGGCTTAGAAAAACTGTTTTTT

size: .
J: TRBJ2-1
D: TRBD2
V: TRBV15
length: 17
CDR3: CATSRVPTSGRAHEQFF
DNA: TGTGCCACCAGCAGAGTCCCTACTAGCGGGAGGGCCCATGAGCAGTTCTTC

size: .
J: TRBJ1-1
D: .
V: TRBV2
length: 14
CDR3: CASRALLQALEAFF
DNA: TGTGCCAGCAGAGCCCTCCTCCAGGCGCTTGAAGCTTTCTTT

size: .
J: TRBJ1-1
D: TRBD1
V: TRBV18
length: 14
CDR3: CASSGQGASAEAFF
DNA: TGTGCCAGCTCAGGTCAGGGGGCGTCGGCTGAAGCTTTCTTT

size: .
J: TRBJ2-3
D: TRBD1
V: TRBV5-4
length: 14
CDR3: CASSKGQSTDTQYF
DNA: TGTGCCAGCAGCAAGGGACAGAGCACAGATACGCAGTATTTT

size: few
J: TRBJ2-7
D: .
V: TRBV7-8
length: 15
CDR3: CASSLSRGIYYEQYF
DNA: TGTGCCAGCAGCTTATCCAGGGGCATCTATTACGAGCAGTACTTC

size: .
J: TRBJ2-1
D: .
V: TRBV11-2
length: 19
CDR3: CASSLGWGRTLGGTNEQFF
DNA: TGTGCCAGCAGCTTAGGCTGGGGCAGGACTCTTGGAGGGACCAATGAGCAGTTCTTC

size: .
J: TRBJ2-7
D: TRBD1
V: TRBV18
length: 15
CDR3: CASSPRQGGGYEQYF
DNA: TGTGCCAGCTCCCCTAGACAGGGTGGAGGCTACGAGCAGTACTTC

size: .
J: TRBJ2-1
D: TRBD2
V: TRBV27
length: 16
CDR3: CASSSLAASSYNEQFF
DNA: TGTGCCAGCAGTTCTCTAGCGGCTAGCTCCTACAATGAGCAGTTCTTC

size: once
J: TRBJ2-7
D: .
V: TRBV19
length: 14
CDR3: CASSPRQFHYEQYF
DNA: TGTGCCAGTAGTCCCCGTCAGTTCCACTACGAGCAGTACTTC

size: .
J: TRBJ1-1
D: TRBD1
V: TRBV12-5
length: 13
CDR3: CASGSYRGSEAFF
DNA: TGTGCTAGTGGTTCGTACAGGGGGTCTGAAGCTTTCTTT

size: .
J: TRBJ2-5
D: .
V: TRBV5-1
length: 14
CDR3: CASSLGGLGETQYF
DNA: TGCGCCAGCAGCTTGGGGGGGCTGGGAGAGACCCAGTACTTC

size: .
J: TRBJ1-3
D: .
V: TRBV7-2
length: 16
CDR3: CASSLAARGSGNTIYF
DNA: TGTGCCAGCAGCTTAGCTGCCCGGGGCTCTGGAAACACCATATATTTT

size: .
J: TRBJ2-3
D: TRBD2
V: TRBV9
length: 18
CDR3: CASSPGPSGGTNTDTQYF
DNA: TGTGCCAGCAGCCCCGGACCGTCGGGCGGGACTAACACAGATACGCAGTATTTT